The rows below give T cell receptor beta chains drawn from one sample of a study of human T cells and chemical hapten exposure. TCRdb redid the calling of the RACE reads with MiXCR, one entry per CDR3 protein. The table shows under 70,000 distinct CDR3 sequences, with about 11% occurring only once. The sample consisted of whole blood, taken in connection with sensitization to the hapten diphenylcyclopropenone (DPC). These receptor sequences come from a woman between 35 and 50 years old with alopecia areata. Some clones in this sample may be carry-over from other donors' samples. Both conserved end residues are part of each CDR3. Each record gives: J gene, clone size, D gene, V gene, CDR3 DNA, CDR3 protein. The D gene is left open where the match is weak. Not every row has a clone size; where given, it reads once, few, many or a size class.

J: TRBJ1-6
size: many
D: TRBD1
V: TRBV6-2/TRBV6-3
DNA: TGTGCCAGCAGTAAACCGGGACAGTTCCACTTT
CDR3: CASSKPGQFHF

J: TRBJ2-1
size: many
D: TRBD2
V: TRBV9
DNA: TGTGCCAGCAGCGCGCTAGCGGGAGTGTTGGCCAATGAGCAGTTCTTC
CDR3: CASSALAGVLANEQFF

J: TRBJ2-1
size: few
D: TRBD2
V: TRBV29-1
DNA: TGCAGCGCTCGGACAGCGGGGGGTGAGCAGTTCTTC
CDR3: CSARTAGGEQFF

J: TRBJ2-1
size: many
D: TRBD2
V: TRBV5-1
DNA: TGCGCCAGCAGCCCCCGACTAGCGGGAGTAGGAAATGAGCAGTTCTTC
CDR3: CASSPRLAGVGNEQFF

J: TRBJ2-2
size: many
D: NA
V: TRBV7-2
DNA: TGTGCCAGCAGCTCCCCCCAGGGAGCCGGGGAGCTGTTTTTT
CDR3: CASSSPQGAGELFF

J: TRBJ2-3
size: few
D: NA
V: TRBV6-4
DNA: TGTGCCAGCAGTGACTCGGCGGGGGCCACAGATTCGCAGTATTTT
CDR3: CASSDSAGATDSQYF

J: TRBJ1-5
size: few
D: NA
V: TRBV12-3/TRBV12-4
DNA: TGTGCCAGCAGTCCCGGTGCTCCGGGTCAGCCCCAGCATTTT
CDR3: CASSPGAPGQPQHF

J: TRBJ2-3
size: many
D: NA
V: TRBV23-1
DNA: TGCGCCAGGGCGGTAACAGATACGCAGTATTTT
CDR3: CARAVTDTQYF

J: TRBJ2-1
size: NA
D: NA
V: TRBV6-5
DNA: TGTGCCAGCAGCAAGGACCCGTTAATCAATGAGCAGTTCTTC
CDR3: CASSKDPLINEQFF

J: TRBJ2-1
size: few
D: TRBD2
V: TRBV29-1
DNA: TGCAGCGGTAGCGGGATAGAGTTCTTC
CDR3: CSGSGIEFF

J: TRBJ2-6
size: many
D: TRBD1
V: TRBV7-9
DNA: TGTGCCAGCAGCGAGCGGCTGACAGGGGATGCTTCTGGGGCCAACGTCCTGACTTTC
CDR3: CASSERLTGDASGANVLTF

J: TRBJ1-2
size: many
D: TRBD1
V: TRBV19
DNA: TGTGCCAGTAGTACTGTTCCGGGACAGGCTAACTATGGCTACACCTTC
CDR3: CASSTVPGQANYGYTF

J: TRBJ2-3
size: many
D: NA
V: TRBV4-2
DNA: TGTGCCAGCAGCCAAGTTTCGCGGTCAGGTGGCACAGATACGCAGTATTTT
CDR3: CASSQVSRSGGTDTQYF

J: TRBJ1-1
size: many
D: TRBD1
V: TRBV4-2
DNA: TGTGCCAGCAGCCAGCCCGGGACAGGGGCGAACACTGAAGCTTTCTTT
CDR3: CASSQPGTGANTEAFF

J: TRBJ1-3
size: few
D: NA
V: TRBV9
DNA: TGTGCCAGCAGCCCACAGTCTAGCTCTGGAAACACCATATATTTT
CDR3: CASSPQSSSGNTIYF

J: TRBJ2-1
size: many
D: TRBD1
V: TRBV29-1
DNA: TGCAGCGTTGAAGGGGGACAGGTTTACAATGAGCAGTTCTTC
CDR3: CSVEGGQVYNEQFF

J: TRBJ2-7
size: few
D: NA
V: TRBV6-5
DNA: TGTGCCAGCAGTTACTCCTCACTCTACGAGCAGTACTTC
CDR3: CASSYSSLYEQYF

J: TRBJ2-5
size: NA
D: TRBD2
V: TRBV11-2
DNA: TGTGCCAGCAGCGTAGAAAGGACTAGCGGCGGGGCCAAGACCCAGTACTTC
CDR3: CASSVERTSGGAKTQYF

J: TRBJ1-6
size: few
D: NA
V: TRBV14
DNA: TGTGCCAGCAGCCCGGCCCTGGGACACAAGGATAATTCACCCCTCCACTTT
CDR3: CASSPALGHKDNSPLHF

J: TRBJ1-1
size: many
D: NA
V: TRBV29-1
DNA: TGCAGCGCTAAACTACCCGGGACTGAAGCTTTCTTT
CDR3: CSAKLPGTEAFF

J: TRBJ2-7
size: few
D: TRBD1
V: TRBV18
DNA: TGTGCCAGCTCACCGGGACAGGGGTTTTACGAGCAGTACTTC
CDR3: CASSPGQGFYEQYF

J: TRBJ2-6
size: few
D: TRBD1
V: TRBV7-9
DNA: TGTGCCAGCAGCTCCGGGACAGGGGGCTCTGGGGCCAACGTCCTGACTTTC
CDR3: CASSSGTGGSGANVLTF

J: TRBJ1-4
size: NA
D: NA
V: TRBV29-1
DNA: TGCAGCGGCACGGGCGCAGGAAAAGATGAAAAACTGTTTTTT
CDR3: CSGTGAGKDEKLFF

J: TRBJ2-1
size: NA
D: NA
V: TRBV28
DNA: TGTGCCAGCAGTCCCTTTACTTCCGGTTCGTATCCCTACAATGAGCAGTTCTTC
CDR3: CASSPFTSGSYPYNEQFF

J: TRBJ1-5
size: few
D: NA
V: TRBV2
DNA: TGTGCCAGCAGTGAACGGGGGAAAGGAGGCAATCAGCCCCAGCATTTT
CDR3: CASSERGKGGNQPQHF

J: TRBJ2-1
size: few
D: NA
V: TRBV6-2/TRBV6-3
DNA: TGTGCCAGCAGTTACGAGGGTGTCGATGAGCAGTTCTTC
CDR3: CASSYEGVDEQFF

J: TRBJ2-7
size: many
D: TRBD2
V: TRBV6-2/TRBV6-3
DNA: TGTGCCAGCAGACCTAGCGGGGGCCCCTACGAGCAGTACTTC
CDR3: CASRPSGGPYEQYF

J: TRBJ2-5
size: NA
D: TRBD1
V: TRBV28
DNA: TGTGCCAGCAGTTCTCCGGGGACAGCTGTAGGACAGGGCGCACGTGAGACCCAGTACTTC
CDR3: CASSSPGTAVGQGARETQYF

J: TRBJ2-7
size: many
D: TRBD1
V: TRBV27
DNA: TGTGCCAGCAGTCCGATGCGACAGGGGACCTACGAGCAGTACTTC
CDR3: CASSPMRQGTYEQYF

J: TRBJ1-3
size: many
D: TRBD1
V: TRBV3-1
DNA: TGTGCCAGCAGCCAAGACCGGGGGGGACAGGGTTCCACCATATATTTT
CDR3: CASSQDRGGQGSTIYF

J: TRBJ2-5
size: NA
D: NA
V: TRBV11-2
DNA: TGTGCCAGCAGCTTAAGCTTCCGCGAGACCCAGTACTTC
CDR3: CASSLSFRETQYF

J: TRBJ2-5
size: many
D: NA
V: TRBV7-9
DNA: TGTGCCAGCAGCTTCCGGACCCGTCGAGAGACCCAGTACTTC
CDR3: CASSFRTRRETQYF

J: TRBJ1-1
size: NA
D: NA
V: TRBV18
DNA: TGTGCCAGCTCATTAAACAGGGATAGGAACACTGAAGCTTTCTTT
CDR3: CASSLNRDRNTEAFF

J: TRBJ2-5
size: few
D: TRBD2
V: TRBV5-1
DNA: TGCGCCAGCAGCTCAGGGGCGGGAGGATCATTAGAGACCCAGTACTTC
CDR3: CASSSGAGGSLETQYF

J: TRBJ2-2
size: few
D: TRBD2
V: TRBV20-1
DNA: TGCAGTGCTAGAGATGATTCCGGACTAGCGGGAGCGTGGAACACCGGGGAGCTGTTTTTT
CDR3: CSARDDSGLAGAWNTGELFF

J: TRBJ1-5
size: many
D: NA
V: TRBV7-9
DNA: TGTGCCAGCAGCTTAGAAGGGAACAATCAGCCCCAGCATTTT
CDR3: CASSLEGNNQPQHF

J: TRBJ2-1
size: NA
D: NA
V: TRBV20-1
DNA: TGCAGTGCTAGAGATGCCCTGTCTAATGAGCAGTTCTTC
CDR3: CSARDALSNEQFF

J: TRBJ2-1
size: NA
D: TRBD2
V: TRBV7-2
DNA: TGTGCCAGCAGCCGCGGGGGGATCAGCTCCTACAATGAGCAGTTCTTC
CDR3: CASSRGGISSYNEQFF

J: TRBJ2-1
size: many
D: NA
V: TRBV2
DNA: TGTGCCAGCAGGGCGGGAATGGGTTACAATGAGCAGTTCTTC
CDR3: CASRAGMGYNEQFF

J: TRBJ1-5
size: NA
D: NA
V: TRBV30
DNA: TGTGCCTGGTCTCTACAGGGTTATGGCAATCAGCCCCAGCATTTT
CDR3: CAWSLQGYGNQPQHF

J: TRBJ2-5
size: many
D: NA
V: TRBV12-5
DNA: TGTGCTAGTGGTTTGTGTTCCCCCCGGGACTTTCACCAAGAGACCCAGTACTTC
CDR3: CASGLCSPRDFHQETQYF

J: TRBJ1-2
size: many
D: NA
V: TRBV29-1
DNA: TGCAGCGTTGATTACGCCGGGGGTGTGACCTATGGCTACACCTTC
CDR3: CSVDYAGGVTYGYTF

J: TRBJ1-5
size: many
D: NA
V: TRBV28
DNA: TGTGCCAGCCTCCCAGCTCGCAATCAGCCCCAGCATTTT
CDR3: CASLPARNQPQHF

J: TRBJ1-3
size: NA
D: TRBD1
V: TRBV7-3
DNA: TGTGCCAGCAGCGCCGGACAGGGACGAGGAAACACCATATATTTT
CDR3: CASSAGQGRGNTIYF

J: TRBJ1-2
size: few
D: NA
V: TRBV2
DNA: TGTGCCAGCAGCGCGAAAACGAGACAGCCGGACTATGGCTACACCTTC
CDR3: CASSAKTRQPDYGYTF

J: TRBJ1-2
size: many
D: TRBD1
V: TRBV6-5
DNA: TGTGCCAGCAGTACGCGACAGGGGGCGCGAGGCTACACCTTC
CDR3: CASSTRQGARGYTF

J: TRBJ2-1
size: NA
D: TRBD2
V: TRBV30
DNA: TGTGCCTGGACCATGGGACTAGCGGGGGTTGGGACCTACAATGAGCAGTTCTTC
CDR3: CAWTMGLAGVGTYNEQFF

J: TRBJ2-7
size: NA
D: TRBD1
V: TRBV28
DNA: TGTGCCAGCAGCCGACTGACAGGGGGGGACTACGAGCAGTACTTC
CDR3: CASSRLTGGDYEQYF

J: TRBJ1-1
size: few
D: NA
V: TRBV6-5
DNA: TGTGCCAGCAGTTACGGGACGGGAAACACTGAAGCTTTCTTT
CDR3: CASSYGTGNTEAFF

J: TRBJ2-1
size: NA
D: TRBD2
V: TRBV20-1
DNA: TGCAGTGCTAGAGGGTCCAGACTAGCGGGAATTTCCTACAATGAGCAGTTCTTC
CDR3: CSARGSRLAGISYNEQFF

J: TRBJ2-5
size: NA
D: NA
V: TRBV11-2
DNA: TGTGCCAGCAGCCCTCAACCCCCTGAGACCCAGTACTTC
CDR3: CASSPQPPETQYF

J: TRBJ2-1
size: NA
D: NA
V: TRBV29-1
DNA: TGCAGCGCCCTCCGGCCCTTAGGTAATGAGCAGTTCTTC
CDR3: CSALRPLGNEQFF

J: TRBJ1-2
size: few
D: TRBD1
V: TRBV6-5
DNA: TGTGCCAGCAGTCTTTACAGGGGAACTAACTATGGCTACACCTTC
CDR3: CASSLYRGTNYGYTF

J: TRBJ2-3
size: many
D: TRBD1
V: TRBV4-2
DNA: TGTGCCAGCAGCCATGGACAGGGGGTCGGCGGGAGCTCAGATACGCAGTATTTT
CDR3: CASSHGQGVGGSSDTQYF

J: TRBJ2-3
size: many
D: NA
V: TRBV11-3
DNA: TGTGCCAGCAGCCGGGCTGGGGATACGCAGTATTTT
CDR3: CASSRAGDTQYF

J: TRBJ1-6
size: many
D: NA
V: TRBV7-2
DNA: TGTGCCAGCAGCTTAGAACAGGGACTGAATTCACCCCTCCACTTT
CDR3: CASSLEQGLNSPLHF